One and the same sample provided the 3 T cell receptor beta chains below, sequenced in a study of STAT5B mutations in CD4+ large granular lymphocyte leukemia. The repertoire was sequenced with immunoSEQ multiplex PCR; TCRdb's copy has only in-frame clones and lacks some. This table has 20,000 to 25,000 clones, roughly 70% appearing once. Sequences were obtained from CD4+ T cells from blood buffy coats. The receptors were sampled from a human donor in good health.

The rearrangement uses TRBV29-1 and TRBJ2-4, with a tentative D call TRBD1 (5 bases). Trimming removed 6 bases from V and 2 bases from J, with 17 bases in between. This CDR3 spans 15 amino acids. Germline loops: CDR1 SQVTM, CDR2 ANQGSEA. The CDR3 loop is CSVSSIQDPKNIQYF. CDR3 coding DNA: TGCAGCGTATCAAGCATACAGGATCCCAAAAACATTCAGTACTTC.

In DNA, the CDR3 is TGTGCCTTTGGGCGCGGCTACGAGCAGTACTTC. This encodes CAFGRGYEQYF. The rearrangement uses TRBV30 and TRBJ2-7; D unclear. This CDR3 has 11 amino acids. Trimming removed 7 bases from V and 3 bases from J, with 10 bases in between. Germline V gene lookup returns CDR1 GTSNPN and CDR2 SVGIG (reference sequence).

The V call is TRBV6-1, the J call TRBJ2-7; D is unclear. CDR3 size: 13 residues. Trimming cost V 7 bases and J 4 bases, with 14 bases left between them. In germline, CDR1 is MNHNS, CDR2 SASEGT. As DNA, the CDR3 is TGTGCCAGCACCCTAATTTCTCATTACGAGCAGTACTTC. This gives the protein CASTLISHYEQYF.